This T cell receptor (beta chain) was captured by sequencing in a study of response to subunit inactivated influenza vaccine. From the RT-PCR reads, TCRdb called clonotypes with MiXCR, one entry per CDR3 protein. The sample consists of 650,000 to 800,000 distinct CDR3 sequences, around 14% of them appearing once. This clonotype was seen a handful of times. The antigen is unknown. Study results and limitations: The authors offered the suggestion that each seasonal influenza vaccination recruits few new T cells.

This CDR3 has 11 amino acids. CDR1 and CDR2 from the germline V gene are GTSNPN and SVGIG (reference sequence). V lost 3 bases, J lost 1 base, and 3 bases lay in between. The TCR originated in a middle-aged man who received an inactivated influenza vaccine. Sequences were derived from PBMCs from blood, sampled roughly 2 weeks before vaccination. The chain links TRBV30 to TRBJ2-5; D is unresolved. This chain's CDR3 is CAWRRQETQYF. The CDR3 DNA follows: TGTGCCTGGAGACGCCAAGAGACCCAGTACTTC.